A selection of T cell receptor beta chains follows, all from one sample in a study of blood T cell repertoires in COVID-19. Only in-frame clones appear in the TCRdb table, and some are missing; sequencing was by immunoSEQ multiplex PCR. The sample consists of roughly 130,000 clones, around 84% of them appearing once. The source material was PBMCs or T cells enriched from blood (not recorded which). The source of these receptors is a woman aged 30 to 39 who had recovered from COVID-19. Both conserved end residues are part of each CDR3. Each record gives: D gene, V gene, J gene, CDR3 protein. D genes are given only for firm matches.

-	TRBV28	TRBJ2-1	CASSFGGLIYNEQFF
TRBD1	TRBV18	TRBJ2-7	CASSDRDRDYEQYF
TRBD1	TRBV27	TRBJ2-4	CASSPLDRGAYIQYF
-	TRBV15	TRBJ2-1	CATSRDPRENEQFF
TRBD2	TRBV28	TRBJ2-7	CASSPAGAGVGEQYF
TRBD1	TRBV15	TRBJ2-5	CATSIPYFRDRWEETQYF
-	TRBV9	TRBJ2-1	CASSVAVLSSYNEQFF
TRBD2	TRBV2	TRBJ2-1	CASIALAGAYNEQFF
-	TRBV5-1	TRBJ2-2	CASSLRTVTGELFF
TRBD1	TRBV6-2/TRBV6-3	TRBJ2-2	CASSIDRVTGELFF
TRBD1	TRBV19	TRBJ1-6	CASSQTGTGFSSPLHF
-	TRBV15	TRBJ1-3	CATSKHREITGNTIYF
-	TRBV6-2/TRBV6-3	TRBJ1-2	CASSYSGGGYTF
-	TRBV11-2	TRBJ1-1	CASSSFVGASAFF
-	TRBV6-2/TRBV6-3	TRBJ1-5	CASSYSAYQPQHF
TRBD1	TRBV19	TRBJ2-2	CASSNLIPGTGRVGELFF
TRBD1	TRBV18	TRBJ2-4	CASSPSGTGGNIQYF
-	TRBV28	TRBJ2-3	CASSLGVPDTQYF
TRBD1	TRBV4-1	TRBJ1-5	CASSPFRDSSGSNQPQHF
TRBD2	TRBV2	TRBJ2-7	CASTPRAGGPSEQYF
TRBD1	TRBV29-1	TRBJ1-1	CSVDVGTGGMNTEAFF
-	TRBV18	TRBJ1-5	CASSPTMGGGLSNQPQHF
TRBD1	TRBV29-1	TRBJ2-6	CSVDTGGSGANVLTF
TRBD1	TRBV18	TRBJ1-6	CASGPRGQGDSPLHF
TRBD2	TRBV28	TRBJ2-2	CASSFGLAGGPDTGELFF
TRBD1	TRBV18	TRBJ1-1	CASSPPGQLREAFF
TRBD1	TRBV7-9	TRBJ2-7	CASSKGTGRAYEQYF
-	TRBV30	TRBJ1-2	CAWSNMARGGYTF
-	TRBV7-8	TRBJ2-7	CASIPARGTGAEQYF
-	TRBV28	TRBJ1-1	CASSRGQRITEAFF
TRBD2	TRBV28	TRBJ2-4	CASSISGTSAFELAKNIQYF
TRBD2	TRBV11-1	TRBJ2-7	CASSLGLAGYEQYF
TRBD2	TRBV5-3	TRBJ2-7	CARSTSGRAYEQYF
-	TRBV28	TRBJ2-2	CASLLGGAANTGELFF
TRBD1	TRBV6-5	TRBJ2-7	CAASKTGQGASEQYF